A single sample gave rise to the 23 T cell receptor beta chains below, sequenced in a study of T cell responses to AZD1222 COVID-19 vaccine. Clones were read by immunoSEQ multiplex PCR, and TCRdb kept only the in-frame ones, dropping some. The sample has 100,000 or so clones, 90% seen once. Sequencing used peripheral blood, obtained on day 0 of AZD1222 vaccination. These receptors were taken from an adult in good health.

The chain carries TRBV5-1 and TRBJ1-2; TRBD1 matches 7 bases. The trim removed 4 bases at V and 8 bases at J, leaving 8 bases unmatched. Per germline, CDR1 SGHRS and CDR2 YFSETQ. The CDR3 is made up of 13 amino acids. Here the CDR3 reads CASSVQGNDGYTF. CDR3 DNA sequence: TGCGCCAGCAGCGTACAGGGGAATGACGGCTACACCTTC.

The chain couples TRBV28 to TRBJ1-1; D gene ambiguous. Per germline, CDR1 MDHEN and CDR2 SYDVKM. The ends were cut back, 4 bases at V and 0 bases at J, with 9 bases in the middle. The CDR3 consists of 14 residues. The CDR3: CASSYIAMNTEAFF. CDR3 bases: TGTGCCAGCAGTTATATAGCGATGAACACTGAAGCTTTCTTT. Full variable domain (remainder filled in from reference TRBV28 and TRBJ1-1): DVKVTQSSRYLVKRTGEKVFLECVQDMDHENMFWYRQDPGLGLRLIYFSYDVKMKEKGDIPEGYSVSREKKERFSLILESASTNQTSMYLCASSYIAMNTEAFFGQGTRLTVV.

The rearrangement uses TRBV7-9 and TRBJ1-2; D remains unclear. Trimming removed 1 base at V and 8 bases at J, with 8 bases between. CDR3 size: 12 residues. From germline, CDR1 is SEHNR and CDR2 FQNEAQ (reference sequence). CDR3 sequence: CASSLEPGGYTF. The CDR3 DNA is TGTGCCAGCAGCTTAGAACCGGGCGGCTACACCTTC.

V gene TRBV6-6 combines with J gene TRBJ2-7; D is unresolved. CDR1 and CDR2 from the germline V gene are MNHNY and SVGAGI (reference sequence). The CDR3 spans 13 residues. V lost 4 bases and J lost 3, with 10 bases in between. As DNA, the CDR3 is TGTGCCAGCAGTTTCGCTCAAGGCTACGAGCAGTACTTC. Its translation is CASSFAQGYEQYF.

The rearrangement uses TRBV12-2 and TRBJ2-7; the table assigns TRBD1, which was not confirmed against the DNA. TRBV12-2 is classified as a pseudogene. This CDR3 is 14 amino acids long. The CDR3, as DNA: TGTGCAAGTCGCTTTACAGGGATCCCCTACGAGCAGTACTTC. The encoded protein is CASRFTGIPYEQYF.

This sequence joins TRBV12-3 or TRBV12-4 and TRBJ1-6, with TRBD1 matching over 9 bases. CDR3 size: 13 residues. V gave up 5 bases and J gave up 7 bases; unmatched junction bases: 0. The CDR3 region is CASSGQGNSPLHF. Written as DNA, the CDR3 is TGTGCCAGCAGTGGACAGGGGAATTCACCCCTCCACTTT.

J is TRBJ1-5 and V is TRBV15; D unresolved. Germline values: CDR1 LNHNV, CDR2 YYDKDF (reference sequence). This CDR3 has 14 amino acids. With 4 bases removed from V and 3 bases from J, the gap between germline ends came to 10 bases. The CDR3 here is CATSTDSNNQPQHF. The CDR3 DNA is TGTGCCACCAGCACCGACTCTAACAATCAGCCCCAGCATTTT. Full variable domain (missing parts from reference TRBV15 and TRBJ1-5): DAMVIQNPRYQVTQFGKPVTLSCSQTLNHNVMYWYQQKSSQAPKLLFHYYDKDFNNEADTPDNFQSRRPNTSFCFLDIRSPGLGDTAMYLCATSTDSNNQPQHFGDGTRLSIL.

This clone is a singleton in its sample. This chain joins TRBV28 and TRBJ2-5; perhaps TRBD2 as D (5 bases). Germline CDR1 reads MDHEN; CDR2 reads SYDVKM. Deletions cut 3 bases from V and 10 bases from J, with 15 bases between. The CDR3 sequence is 13 residues long. The CDR3 protein is CASSFSSAEDQYF. For the CDR3, the DNA is TGTGCCAGCAGTTTTTCATCGGCGGAGGACCAGTACTTC.

This clone was observed a single time. This rearrangement joins TRBV4-1 to TRBJ2-1, with 9 bases aligning to TRBD2. The CDR3 has 16 amino acids. The germline CDR1 and CDR2 sequences are MGHRA and YSYEKL. Trimming took 4 bases from V and 8 from J; bases not matched to a gene: 12. CDR3 protein: CASSLQRTSEDHEQFF. The CDR3 DNA reads as TGCGCCAGCAGCCTACAAAGGACTAGCGAGGACCATGAGCAGTTCTTC.

The rearrangement links TRBV9 to TRBJ1-2, with D uncertain. Germline CDR1 reads SGDLS; CDR2 reads YYNGEE. Deletions cut 0 bases from V and 5 bases from J, with 14 bases between. The CDR3 runs 15 residues. The CDR3 DNA follows: TGTGCCAGCAGCGTAGCTACAAGGTCCTCATATGGCTACACCTTC. This gives the protein CASSVATRSSYGYTF. Using reference TRBV9 and TRBJ1-2 for the parts outside the CDR3, the full variable domain is DSGVTQTPKHLITATGQRVTLRCSPRSGDLSVYWYQQSLDQGLQFLIQYYNGEERAKGNILERFSAQQFPDLHSELNLSSLELGDSALYFCASSVATRSSYGYTFGSGTRLTVV.

The chain employs TRBV19 and TRBJ2-5, with 7 bases matching TRBD2. The junction had 9 bases not matched to a gene; V was cut back by 6 bases and J by 5 bases. In germline, CDR1 is LNHDA, CDR2 SQIVND (reference sequence). This CDR3 is 14 amino acids long. The CDR3 DNA follows: TGTGCCAGTAGCCGGGGAGGGGTGGATGAGACCCAGTACTTC. Its translation is CASSRGGVDETQYF.

The rearrangement joins TRBV18 to TRBJ1-2, with no clear D. The V end lost 0 bases, the J end lost 3 bases, and 14 bases lay between the germline ends. CDR3 length equals 16 residues. The germline gives CDR1 KGHSH, CDR2 LQKENI. CDR3 sequence (DNA): TGTGCCAGCTCACCACCACGTCGGGGTCTTGACTATGGCTACACCTTC. Amino acid sequence: CASSPPRRGLDYGYTF.

The chain links TRBV6-5 to TRBJ1-1; tentative D call: TRBD1 (6 bases). From germline, CDR1 is MNHEY and CDR2 SVGAGI. The CDR3 is 13 residues long. Trimming cost V 4 bases and J 5 bases, with 11 bases left between them. The CDR3 DNA follows: TGTGCCAGCAGTTCACAGGGTGGGACTGAAGCTTTCTTT. Protein: CASSSQGGTEAFF.

V and J are TRBV6-5 and TRBJ1-2; 7 nucleotides align to TRBD1. The length of the CDR3 is 14 residues. Germline CDR1 reads MNHEY; CDR2 reads SVGAGI. Unmatched junction bases numbered 8, after V lost 6 bases and J lost 4 bases. DNA for the CDR3: TGTGCCAGCAGCCGACAGGGACGGGCCTATGGCTACACCTTC. This translates into CASSRQGRAYGYTF.

This clone was recorded once. This chain connects TRBV6-1 to TRBJ1-6; D gene ambiguous. The CDR3 has 14 residues. CDR1 MNHNS and CDR2 SASEGT come from the germline V gene. V gave up 3 bases and J gave up 0 bases, with 3 bases separating them. This CDR3 is CASSETSYNSPLHF. Here the CDR3 DNA reads TGTGCCAGCAGTGAGACCTCCTATAATTCACCCCTCCACTTT.

The V and J genes are TRBV6-5 and TRBJ1-3; 7 bases are shared with TRBD1. CDR3 length: 15 amino acids. CDR1 is MNHEY and CDR2 is SVGAGI in the germline V gene. V lost 6 bases to trimming and J lost 0 bases; unmatched junction nucleotides: 5. The CDR3 here is CASSVGTVSGNTIYF. In DNA form, the CDR3 reads TGTGCCAGCAGCGTGGGGACAGTCTCTGGAAACACCATATATTTT.

This chain joins TRBV28 and TRBJ1-5, with no clear D. The ends were cut back, 4 bases at V and 1 base at J, with 11 bases in the middle. CDR3 length: 15 amino acids. Germline CDR1 reads MDHEN; CDR2 reads SYDVKM. Here the CDR3 DNA reads TGTGCCAGCAGTTGGCCGGTCATCAGCAATCAGCCCCAGCATTTT. As protein: CASSWPVISNQPQHF.

The genes are TRBV3-1 (or the pseudogene TRBV3-2) and TRBJ1-1; the D gene is possibly TRBD1 (5 bases). Germline CDR1 and CDR2: LGHDT and YNNKEL (reference sequence). The germline V and J ends were trimmed by 5 bases and 4 bases, with 11 bases remaining between them. The CDR3 is made up of 13 amino acids. CDR3 sequence (DNA): TGTGCCAGCAGCAGGTCAGGGCGCACTGAAGCTTTCTTT. Encoded protein: CASSRSGRTEAFF.

The V call is TRBV5-1, the J call TRBJ1-3, with a possible D match to TRBD1 (5 bases). The CDR3 sequence is 16 residues long. Germline V CDR1 and CDR2: SGHRS, YFSETQ. Trimming pared 4 bases from V and 0 bases from J, leaving 14 bases between. The CDR3 loop is CASSLGDEYSGNTIYF. As DNA, the CDR3 is TGCGCCAGCAGCCTTGGGGACGAATACTCTGGAAACACCATATATTTT.

This clone was counted between two and nine times. The chain couples TRBV19 to TRBJ1-3; possible D gene TRBD1, 5 bases. CDR1 is LNHDA and CDR2 is SQIVND in the germline V gene (reference sequence). Trimming left V 8 bases short and J 2 bases short, with 16 bases between. This CDR3 is built from 15 residues. In DNA, the CDR3 is TGTGCCAGTGCGGACACGAACTTCCCTGGAAACACCATATATTTT. This translates into CASADTNFPGNTIYF.

The CDR3 coding sequence is TGTGCCAGCAGTTTAGGGTCGGGCAATCAGCCCCAGCATTTT. It yields the protein CASSLGSGNQPQHF. This sequence joins TRBV28 and TRBJ1-5; no reliable D call. CDR1 is MDHEN and CDR2 is SYDVKM in the germline V gene. V lost 2 bases and J 2 bases, leaving 7 bases between the germline ends. CDR3 size: 14 residues.

The chain carries TRBV5-1 and TRBJ2-1; 9 nucleotides line up with TRBD2. Germline V gene sequence: CDR1 SGHRS, CDR2 YFSETQ. The CDR3 length is 15 residues. V lost 5 bases to trimming and J lost 9 bases; unmatched junction nucleotides: 12. This CDR3 reads CASRPGLASISEQFF. In DNA, the CDR3 is TGCGCCAGCAGACCCGGACTAGCGAGTATTAGTGAGCAGTTCTTC.

The chain joins TRBV4-1 to TRBJ1-5, with 8 bases matching TRBD1. CDR3 length: 16 amino acids. V shed 4 bases, J shed 3 bases, and the junction held 8 bases outside the gene matches. CDR1 is MGHRA and CDR2 is YSYEKL in the germline V gene. The CDR3: CASSLSGTGSNQPQHF. CDR3 bases: TGCGCCAGCAGCCTCTCCGGGACAGGCTCCAATCAGCCCCAGCATTTT.